Presented here are 32 T cell receptor beta chains from one specimen sequenced in a study of cytomegalovirus exposure and HLA in healthy donors. Both 60 Vbeta primers and 13 Jbeta primers went into the PCR. The table came from immunoSEQ multiplex PCR; TCRdb's copy has only in-frame clones and leaves some out. The sample lists around 200,000 clones; roughly 79% were seen once. Sequenced sample: PBMCs. The receptor source for this set is a woman in her twenties or thirties in good health and CMV-seropositive.

The genes are TRBV5-5 and TRBJ2-7, with a possible D match to TRBD2 (6 bases). The CDR3 sequence is 12 residues long. Deletions cut 2 bases from V and 4 bases from J, with 7 bases between. CDR1 SGHKS and CDR2 YYEKEE come from the germline V gene (reference sequence). The CDR3 sequence: CASSFGGYEQYF. DNA of the CDR3: TGTGCCAGCAGCTTTGGGGGGTACGAGCAGTACTTC. Supplemented by reference TRBV5-5 and TRBJ2-7, the full variable domain reads DAGVTQSPTHLIKTRGQQVTLRCSPISGHKSVSWYQQVLGQGPQFIFQYYEKEERGRGNFPDRFSARQFPNYSSELNVNALLLGDSALYLCASSFGGYEQYFGPGTRLTVT.

V gene TRBV6-5 combines with J gene TRBJ2-3; no firm D call. Germline V gene lookup returns CDR1 MNHEY and CDR2 SVGAGI. The CDR3 consists of 14 residues. V shed 6 bases and J shed 2 bases, with 12 bases lying between them. CDR3 in amino acids: CASSVAGFTDTQYF. CDR3 nucleotide sequence: TGTGCCAGCAGCGTCGCCGGGTTCACAGATACGCAGTATTTT.

V gene TRBV27 combines with J gene TRBJ1-6, with TRBD1 as a possible D gene (6 bases). V lost 5 bases to trimming and J lost 6 bases, with 11 bases between them. CDR1 and CDR2 (germline): MNHEY, SMNVEV (reference sequence). The CDR3 is 14 residues long. In nucleotides, the CDR3 is TGTGCCAGCAGTCCTGGGGGGGCTAATTCACCCCTCCACTTT. Protein sequence: CASSPGGANSPLHF.

V is TRBV9 and J is TRBJ1-1; D unclear. The CDR3 runs to 16 residues. Germline lookup yields CDR1 SGDLS and CDR2 YYNGEE. Deletions cut 0 bases from V and 0 bases from J, with 12 bases between. CDR3 coding DNA: TGTGCCAGCAGCGTAGGTCTGGGCAGTATGAACACTGAAGCTTTCTTT. It codes for CASSVGLGSMNTEAFF.

This clone was detected once. CDR3 sequence reads: CASSATESQYF. In nucleotides, the CDR3 is TGTGCCAGCAGTGCGACAGAGTCCCAGTACTTC. This chain links TRBV25-1 with TRBJ2-7; D perhaps matches TRBD1 (5 bases). Germline loops: CDR1 MGHDK, CDR2 SYGVNS. This CDR3 region has 11 residues. V was pared by 4 bases and J by 10 bases, with 11 bases between.

The genes are TRBV27 and TRBJ2-3; 12 nucleotides align to TRBD1. This CDR3 is built from 23 residues. V shed 6 bases, J shed 1 base, and the junction held 26 bases outside the gene matches. Germline V gives CDR1 MNHEY, CDR2 SMNVEV (reference sequence). The CDR3 sequence is CASSLPHPGQGAQVGSGTDTQYF. CDR3 sequence (DNA): TGTGCCAGCAGCCTACCCCATCCGGGACAGGGGGCGCAGGTGGGATCGGGCACAGATACGCAGTATTTT.

The V call is TRBV29-1, the J call TRBJ2-1; 9 nucleotides match TRBD1. The CDR3 totals 15 residues. From germline, CDR1 is SQVTM and CDR2 ANQGSEA. J was trimmed by 7 bases and V by 0 bases; bases with no gene match: 7. This CDR3 reads CSVEDGQGRRNEQFF. CDR3 nucleotide sequence: TGCAGCGTTGAAGATGGACAGGGGAGGAGAAATGAGCAGTTCTTC.

J is TRBJ1-4 and V is TRBV5-1; D is perhaps TRBD1 (5 bases). V was cut by 5 bases and J by 4 bases, with 9 bases left in between. There are 13 residues in the CDR3. Germline V gives CDR1 SGHRS, CDR2 YFSETQ. The CDR3 is CASSVQGNEKLFF. CDR3 coding DNA: TGCGCCAGCAGTGTCCAGGGTAATGAAAAACTGTTTTTT.

The chain recombines TRBV28 with TRBJ2-5; TRBD2 aligns across 13 bases. The CDR3 runs 17 residues. CDR1 MDHEN and CDR2 SYDVKM come from the germline V gene. Trimming removed 6 bases from V and 1 base from J; junction bases left unmatched: 8. CDR3 amino acids: CASRKTGTSGIQETQYF. As DNA, the CDR3 is TGTGCCAGCAGAAAGACCGGGACTAGCGGGATCCAAGAGACCCAGTACTTC.

This chain joins TRBV13 and TRBJ1-2, with D tentatively TRBD1 (5 bases). Germline V gives CDR1 PRHDT, CDR2 FYEKMQ (reference sequence). V lost 5 bases and J 5 bases, leaving 21 bases between the germline ends. The CDR3 is 16 amino acids. In DNA form, the CDR3 reads TGTGCCAGCAGCCGTAGGACGGCAGGGATGAGGTATGGCTACACCTTC. It codes for CASSRRTAGMRYGYTF.

V and J are TRBV18 and TRBJ2-2, with 9 bases fitting TRBD2. The CDR3 totals 16 residues. V lost 3 bases, J lost 0 bases, and 2 bases stayed unmatched. Germline V gene data show CDR1 as KGHSH and CDR2 as LQKENI. The CDR3, as DNA: TGTGCCAGCTCACCGCGACTAGCGGCGAACACCGGGGAGCTGTTTTTT. Its protein product is CASSPRLAANTGELFF. Combining the CDR3 with reference TRBV18 and TRBJ2-2 gives the whole variable domain NAGVMQNPRHLVRRRGQEARLRCSPMKGHSHVYWYRQLPEEGLKFMVYLQKENIIDESGMPKERFSAEFPKEGPSILRIQQVVRGDSAAYFCASSPRLAANTGELFFGEGSRLTVL.

V gene TRBV18 combines with J gene TRBJ2-3, with a possible D match to TRBD1 (6 bases). V was cut by 4 bases and J by 9 bases, with 14 bases left in between. The CDR3 is 13 amino acids. The germline gives CDR1 KGHSH, CDR2 LQKENI. CDR3 nucleotide sequence: TGTGCCAGCTCACTTCAGACAGGTGAAACGCAGTATTTT. Protein product: CASSLQTGETQYF.

The chain links TRBV19 to TRBJ2-3, with D unclear. Germline CDR1 is LNHDA and CDR2 is SQIVND (reference sequence). This CDR3 spans 13 amino acids. With 4 bases removed from V and 0 bases from J, the gap between germline ends came to 5 bases. The CDR3 loop reads CASSKLSTDTQYF. The CDR3 nucleotides read TGTGCCAGTAGTAAGCTTAGCACAGATACGCAGTATTTT.

The chain recombines TRBV19 with TRBJ2-3; 13 bases are shared with TRBD2. This CDR3 region has 19 residues. V lost 0 bases and J lost 2; bases outside the gene matches: 8. Germline V gives CDR1 LNHDA, CDR2 SQIVND (reference sequence). The CDR3: CASSIEPRTSGGITDTQYF. The CDR3 DNA is TGTGCCAGTAGTATAGAACCCCGGACTAGCGGGGGAATCACAGATACGCAGTATTTT. Full variable domain (rest looked up from reference TRBV19 and TRBJ2-3): DGGITQSPKYLFRKEGQNVTLSCEQNLNHDAMYWYRQDPGQGLRLIYYSQIVNDFQKGDIAEGYSVSREKKESFPLTVTSAQKNPTAFYLCASSIEPRTSGGITDTQYFGPGTRLTVL.

The chain joins TRBV28 to TRBJ1-6; D perhaps matches TRBD1 (6 bases). Germline V CDR1 and CDR2: MDHEN, SYDVKM. This CDR3 region has 15 residues. V lost 7 bases and J 2 bases, leaving 12 bases between the germline ends. The DNA for the CDR3 is TGTGCCAGCATCCAGGGGAGCCCCTATAATTCACCCCTCCACTTT. Translation: CASIQGSPYNSPLHF.

V is TRBV29-1 and J is TRBJ2-2; a weak D match, TRBD2 (5 bases). The CDR3 has 15 amino acids. Germline V gives CDR1 SQVTM, CDR2 ANQGSEA. Between the trimmed V and J ends, which lost 1 base and 7 bases, there was a span of 16 bases. CDR3 nucleotides: TGCAGCGTTGAAGGCTGGACCCGGGGAAACGGGGAGCTGTTTTTT. It codes for CSVEGWTRGNGELFF.

This rearrangement joins TRBV19 to TRBJ2-5; TRBD1 matches 8 bases. This CDR3 has 15 residues. Germline V gene data show CDR1 as LNHDA and CDR2 as SQIVND (reference sequence). The junction had 10 bases not matched to a gene; V was cut back by 5 bases and J by 5 bases. CDR3 sequence: CASSVYRGNRETQYF. For the CDR3, the DNA is TGTGCCAGTAGTGTGTACAGGGGGAATAGGGAGACCCAGTACTTC.

The chain links TRBV7-2 to TRBJ2-7; D is perhaps TRBD2 (5 bases). Germline CDR1 SGHTA, CDR2 FQGNSA. This CDR3 is 14 amino acids long. V shed 3 bases and J shed 1 base, with 10 bases lying between them. The CDR3 sequence is CASSLDWNSYEQYF. CDR3 bases: TGTGCCAGCAGCTTGGACTGGAATTCCTACGAGCAGTACTTC.

CDR3 sequence reads: CASGFRLLGTSGGIYEQYF. In DNA, the CDR3 is TGTGCTAGTGGTTTTCGCCTCCTAGGGACTAGCGGGGGCATCTACGAGCAGTACTTC. This chain connects TRBV12-5 to TRBJ2-7, with 14 bases that match TRBD2. The CDR3 is 19 amino acids. V gave up 3 bases and J gave up 3 bases; unmatched junction bases: 13. CDR1 and CDR2 (germline): LGHNT, FRNRAP.

This clone was seen only a few times. V is TRBV7-2 and J is TRBJ1-4, with D possibly being TRBD1 (6 bases). Deletions cut 2 bases from V and 10 bases from J, with 17 bases between. CDR3 length equals 15 residues. The V gene's germline CDR1 is SGHTA and CDR2 FQGNSA. CDR3 protein: CASSLFSSDSSKLFF. CDR3 nucleotides: TGTGCCAGCAGCTTATTTAGTTCGGACAGCTCAAAACTGTTTTTT.

The V gene is TRBV10-3, the J gene TRBJ1-1; 10 bases agree with TRBD1. Trimming took 6 bases from V and 3 from J; bases not matched to a gene: 7. The CDR3 covers 15 residues. The V gene's germline CDR1 is ENHRY and CDR2 SYGVKD. The CDR3 reads CAISLTGTGDTEAFF. CDR3 coding DNA: TGTGCCATCAGCCTAACCGGGACAGGGGACACTGAAGCTTTCTTT.

This chain links TRBV7-9 with TRBJ2-7; TRBD1 aligns across 7 bases. The V segment lost 0 bases and the J segment 3 bases; nucleotides outside the gene matches: 8. Germline V gene sequence: CDR1 SEHNR, CDR2 FQNEAQ (reference sequence). The CDR3 is 16 residues long. CDR3 region: CASSLASGQENYEQYF. Written as DNA, the CDR3 is TGTGCCAGCAGCTTAGCCTCCGGACAGGAGAACTACGAGCAGTACTTC.

The chain carries TRBV25-1 and TRBJ1-1, with 7 positions matching TRBD1. Germline V lookup: CDR1 MGHDK, CDR2 SYGVNS. The V and J ends lost 5 bases and 10 bases, in that order; junction bases with no gene match: 19. The CDR3 runs 16 residues. CDR3 DNA sequence: TGTGCCAGCAGTCAAATAGGCACAGGGGATCTCCGGGGAGCTTTCTTT. Amino acid sequence: CASSQIGTGDLRGAFF.

The V and J genes are TRBV9 and TRBJ1-3; D is unclear. In germline, CDR1 is SGDLS, CDR2 YYNGEE. This CDR3 has 14 amino acids. With 4 bases removed from V and 3 bases from J, the gap between germline ends came to 11 bases. The CDR3 loop is CASSQATHGNTIYF. CDR3 DNA: TGTGCCAGCAGCCAGGCCACCCATGGAAACACCATATATTTT.

V usage is TRBV19 and J usage is TRBJ1-3; no firm D call. The CDR3 has 13 residues. Germline CDR1 reads LNHDA; CDR2 reads SQIVND (reference sequence). V was cut by 7 bases and J by 4 bases, with 11 bases left in between. In DNA, the CDR3 is TGTGCCAGTAAAACGGGGTCAGGAAACACCATATATTTT. Its translation: CASKTGSGNTIYF. The whole variable domain, filled in from reference TRBV19 and TRBJ1-3, reads DGGITQSPKYLFRKEGQNVTLSCEQNLNHDAMYWYRQDPGQGLRLIYYSQIVNDFQKGDIAEGYSVSREKKESFPLTVTSAQKNPTAFYLCASKTGSGNTIYFGEGSWLTVV.

This chain connects TRBV5-4 to TRBJ2-1; TRBD2 matches at 9 bases. This CDR3 spans 15 amino acids. The germline V gene encodes CDR1 SGHNT and CDR2 YYREEE (reference sequence). Losses at the gene ends were 3 bases for V and 4 bases for J; bases not matched to a gene: 5. CDR3 coding DNA: TGTGCCAGCAGCTCCAGCGGGGGGATATACAATGAGCAGTTCTTC. Encoded protein: CASSSSGGIYNEQFF.

This clone appeared a few times. The chain is built from TRBV28 and TRBJ1-5, with 9 bases matching TRBD1. Germline CDR1 is MDHEN and CDR2 is SYDVKM. The CDR3 has 17 residues. With V trimmed by 4 bases and J by 0 bases, 7 bases remained unmatched. The CDR3 nucleotides are TGTGCCAGCAGTTCCGATAGGACAGGGGATAGCAATCAGCCCCAGCATTTT. Protein product: CASSSDRTGDSNQPQHF.

Here the CDR3 reads CASSLVTSDNIQYF. The DNA for the CDR3 is TGTGCCAGCAGCTTAGTGACATCCGACAACATTCAGTACTTC. The chain links TRBV7-8 to TRBJ2-4; D remains unclear. This CDR3 contains 14 residues. V was shortened by 1 base and J by 7 bases, with 11 bases between the two germline ends. The germline V gene encodes CDR1 SGHVS and CDR2 FQNEAQ.

This chain links TRBV11-2 with TRBJ2-5, with 8 positions matching TRBD1. CDR3 size: 16 residues. V lost 4 bases to trimming and J lost 5 bases; unmatched junction nucleotides: 12. The germline CDR1 and CDR2 sequences are SGHAT and FQNNGV. CDR3 DNA: TGTGCCAGCAGCTCCGTCGGGACAGGCCTTCAGGAGACCCAGTACTTC. Encoded protein: CASSSVGTGLQETQYF. The full variable domain, its missing parts supplied by reference TRBV11-2 and TRBJ2-5, is EAGVAQSPRYKIIEKRQSVAFWCNPISGHATLYWYQQILGQGPKLLIQFQNNGVVDDSQLPKDRFSAERLKGVDSTLKIQPAKLEDSAVYLCASSSVGTGLQETQYFGPGTRLLVL.

The rearrangement uses TRBV4-1 and TRBJ2-2; TRBD2 matches at 7 bases. This CDR3 has 14 amino acids. The junction had 6 bases not matched to a gene; V was cut back by 4 bases and J by 7 bases. The germline V gene has CDR1 MGHRA and CDR2 YSYEKL. The CDR3: CASSPTLAIGELFF. CDR3 DNA sequence: TGCGCCAGCAGCCCCACACTAGCGATCGGGGAGCTGTTTTTT.

The chain combines TRBV19 with TRBJ1-5; D is unresolved. The CDR3 loop spans 16 amino acids. V was clipped by 6 bases and J by 0 bases, with 15 bases between them. The germline CDR1 and CDR2 sequences are LNHDA and SQIVND (reference sequence). CDR3 coding DNA: TGTGCCAGTAGAATGCAGGAGGCATATAGCAATCAGCCCCAGCATTTT. Protein: CASRMQEAYSNQPQHF. The entire variable domain, with the rest obtained from reference TRBV19 and TRBJ1-5, is as follows: DGGITQSPKYLFRKEGQNVTLSCEQNLNHDAMYWYRQDPGQGLRLIYYSQIVNDFQKGDIAEGYSVSREKKESFPLTVTSAQKNPTAFYLCASRMQEAYSNQPQHFGDGTRLSIL.

This chain joins TRBV5-6 and TRBJ1-1; D is unresolved. Looked up from germline, CDR1 is SGHDT and CDR2 is YYEEEE. V was clipped by 4 bases and J by 2 bases, with 15 bases between them. The CDR3 is 15 amino acids. CDR3 nucleotides: TGTGCCAGCAGCCCGGGCGGGTGGGGAAACACTGAAGCTTTCTTT. Encoded protein: CASSPGGWGNTEAFF.